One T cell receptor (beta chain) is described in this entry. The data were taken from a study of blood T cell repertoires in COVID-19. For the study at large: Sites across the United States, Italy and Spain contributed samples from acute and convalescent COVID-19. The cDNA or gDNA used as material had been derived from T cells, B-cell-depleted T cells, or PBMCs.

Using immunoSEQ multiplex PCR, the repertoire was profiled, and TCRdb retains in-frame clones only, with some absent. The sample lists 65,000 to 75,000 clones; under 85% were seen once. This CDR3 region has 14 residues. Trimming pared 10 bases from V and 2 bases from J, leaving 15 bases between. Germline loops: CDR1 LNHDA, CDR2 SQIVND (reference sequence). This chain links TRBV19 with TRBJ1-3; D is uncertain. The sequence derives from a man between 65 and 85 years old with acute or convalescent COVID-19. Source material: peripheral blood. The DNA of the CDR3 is TGTGCCACCGCCCGGCGGGGTACTGGAAACACCATATATTTT. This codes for CATARRGTGNTIYF.